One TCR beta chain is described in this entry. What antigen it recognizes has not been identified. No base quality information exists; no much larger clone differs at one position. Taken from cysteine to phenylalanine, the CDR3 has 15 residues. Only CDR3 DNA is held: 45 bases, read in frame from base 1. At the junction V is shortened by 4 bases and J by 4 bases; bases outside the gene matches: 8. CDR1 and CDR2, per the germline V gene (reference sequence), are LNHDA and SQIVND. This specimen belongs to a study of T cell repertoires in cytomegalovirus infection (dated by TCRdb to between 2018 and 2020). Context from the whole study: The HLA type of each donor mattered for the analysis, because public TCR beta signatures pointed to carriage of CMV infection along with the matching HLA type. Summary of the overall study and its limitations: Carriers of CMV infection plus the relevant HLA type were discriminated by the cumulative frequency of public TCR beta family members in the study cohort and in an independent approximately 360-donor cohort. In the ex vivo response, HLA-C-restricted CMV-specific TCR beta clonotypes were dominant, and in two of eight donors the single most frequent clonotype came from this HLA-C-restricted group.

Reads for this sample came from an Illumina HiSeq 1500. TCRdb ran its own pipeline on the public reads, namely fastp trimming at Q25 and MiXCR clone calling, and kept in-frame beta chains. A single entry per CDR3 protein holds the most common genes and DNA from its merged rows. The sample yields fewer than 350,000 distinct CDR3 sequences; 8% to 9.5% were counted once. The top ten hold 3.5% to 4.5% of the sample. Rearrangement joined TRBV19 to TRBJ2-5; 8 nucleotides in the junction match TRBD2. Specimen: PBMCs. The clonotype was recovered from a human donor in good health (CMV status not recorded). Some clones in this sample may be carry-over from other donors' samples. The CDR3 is CASSTTGGVLETQYF. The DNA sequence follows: TGTGCCAGTAGTACTACCGGGGGGGTCTTAGAGACCCAGTACTTC. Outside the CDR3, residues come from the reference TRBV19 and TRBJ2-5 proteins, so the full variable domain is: DGGITQSPKYLFRKEGQNVTLSCEQNLNHDAMYWYRQDPGQGLRLIYYSQIVNDFQKGDIAEGYSVSREKKESFPLTVTSAQKNPTAFYLCASSTTGGVLETQYFGPGTRLLVL.